The TCR beta chain under discussion was sequenced for a study of cytomegalovirus exposure and HLA in healthy donors. Each donor's status was that of a healthy bone marrow donor. The study, taken as a whole, reports: The classifier reportedly diagnosed cytomegalovirus status with high specificity and sensitivity.

CDR1 SGHNT and CDR2 YYREEE come from the germline V gene (reference sequence). This CDR3 has 13 residues. Trimming left V 3 bases short and J 0 bases short, with 5 bases between. 60 Vbeta and 13 Jbeta primers were used in PCR. Here immunoSEQ multiplex PCR was the method, and the copy in TCRdb shows in-frame clones only, minus some. The sample has 150,000 or so clones; roughly 80% are singletons. With respect to this clone: Its antigen is undetermined.

The TCR sequence derives from a man aged 35 to 55 in good health and CMV-seronegative. The sequenced material came from PBMCs. The chain combines TRBV5-4 with TRBJ2-3; no definite D call. The CDR3 loop reads CASSSPSTDTQYF. The CDR3 region has the DNA TGTGCCAGCAGCTCTCCTAGCACAGATACGCAGTATTTT.